The entry below gives a single T cell receptor (beta chain) sequence along with its context. What this receptor recognizes is not known. It has no much larger one-base neighbor in the sample; base qualities were not kept. The CDR3 runs 15 amino acids, cysteine and phenylalanine included. Just CDR3 DNA is preserved here, 45 bases in frame from base 1. CDR1 and CDR2, looked up from the germline V gene, are MNHEY and SVGAGI. Trimming costs V 0 bases and J 3 bases, and their ends lie 12 bases apart. Using the deep immunoSEQ assay, multiplex PCR amplified TCR CDR3 regions from genomic DNA. Extracted genomic DNA from each cell subset was spread evenly across all wells of several immunoSEQ 96-well plates, with each plate serving as a replicate. For sorted subsets, each replicate PCR was loaded with about 200 ng genomic DNA, equivalent to 25,000 to 30,000 T cell genomes. The purified libraries were quantified using a Qubit 3.0 fluorometer, sized with a Bioanalyzer 2100, and then quantified again using the KAPA Library Quantification kit. Each immunoSEQ 96-well plate was sequenced on its own single-read 150-cycle Illumina NextSeq 550 flow cell. In the original analysis: Because only junctional sequences without quality scores were contained in the immunoSEQ output, filtering matching that applied to full-length reads could not be performed. To assign V/J genes and CDR3, sequences were annotated against IMGT germline references using PyIR, a Python wrapper for IgBLAST v1.9. Reads with weak V/J assignments (E-value above 1e-6), missing CDR3, stop codons, out-of-frame junctions, or ambiguous translated residues were removed. V3J clonotypes were defined by identical inferred V gene, J gene, and CDR3 amino acid sequence. To compute the percentage overlap between repertoires, the number of shared unique clonotypes was divided by the size of the smaller repertoire. Three approaches were used to assess repertoire richness: RTK rarefaction, the Chao1 estimator, and Recon v2.1 estimates of unobserved clonotypes. Generation probabilities were computed with OLGA for all TCRbeta clonotypes obtained by the gDNA method from several donors. Held by TCRdb, this immuneACCESS table contains in-frame sequences only and omits some clones. Under half of the omission traces to an unresolved V gene where checked; the cause of the rest is unknown. V, J and clone size are taken as reported in that table, and D and trimming were inferred from the DNA itself. This sample gives 550,000 to 850,000 clones in total; approximately 79% of them show up just once. Approximately 1.7% of the sample comes from the top ten.

This record belongs to a study of shared clonotypes between healthy human individuals (dated by TCRdb to 2020 to 2022). For the study in its entirety: The cohort included three men and two women between 18 and 49 years of age. For each donor, CD4 naive and CD4 memory were each given three plates, CD8 naive was given two plates, and CD8 memory was given one plate. The study deeply sequenced blood TCR repertoires of five healthy adults to estimate repertoire size and the extent of clonotype sharing between individuals. Different laboratories and diverse techniques were used to prepare libraries and sequence TCR repertoires, to increase sequencing depth and limit assay-specific biases. Each donor's leukapheresis produced roughly between about 0.9 and 9.5 billion PBMCs. The paper's findings and limits, for the study overall: Naive subsets generally had larger estimated clonotype richness than memory subsets did. Sampling was restricted to blood, and TCR repertoires in tissues likely differ from the TCR repertoires found in blood. The small number of donors limited the genetic and exposure-history diversity represented. Compared with non-shared clonotypes, the clonotypes found in all four sorted-subset donors had higher generation probabilities. Pairwise subsampling led to the expectation that sequencing depth would affect the degree of clonotype sharing among donors. Around 5.4% of naive CD4, 3.5% of naive CD8, 2% to 2.5% of memory CD4, and less than 0.45% of memory CD8 clonotypes were shared across a few donors. Incomplete sequencing was indicated by rarefaction of sorted-subset datasets, despite the large sequencing depth.

The donors were healthy, HIV-negative adults with no recently reported acute infections or vaccinations. All donors were Caucasian adults living in Nashville, Tennessee, USA. CD4+ T cells were enriched through magnetic negative selection, after which naive cells were positively selected on CD45RA and the remaining negative fraction served as the memory subset. Blood was obtained by leukapheresis, after which PBMCs were separated by Ficoll-Histopaque density gradient centrifugation and cryopreserved in liquid nitrogen vapor phase. Analytical flow cytometry was used to check the purity and quantity of every magnetically sorted T cell population. Genomic DNA was isolated from every sorted fraction and measured by UV absorbance on a Nanodrop 2000c.

The receptor's source is a woman aged 25 to 45 in good health. Specimen: memory CD4+ T cells sorted from blood. The sample's cell subset or site label, decoded: CD45RA-negative fraction. This chain joins TRBV6-5 to TRBJ2-7, with an unclear D gene assignment. The CDR3 region: CASSYSQVKHYEQYF. The bases read TGTGCCAGCAGTTACTCTCAGGTGAAACACTACGAGCAGTACTTC.